This is a list of T cell receptor beta chains from one sample in a study of blood T cell repertoires in COVID-19. The method was immunoSEQ multiplex PCR; TCRdb's version includes in-frame clones alone and lacks a portion of them. Counted here are about 120,000 clones, 90% occurring once; the ten biggest clones make up 3.5% to 4.5%. Sequencing used peripheral blood. The receptors come from a woman aged 55-69 years with COVID-19, enrolled during active disease. Each CDR3 is given with its conserved first and last residue. A D gene is named only where the DNA matches it firmly. Only some rows state a clone size, as once, few, many or a class for expanded clones.

>TRBJ2-5|.|TRBD2|TRBV3-1/TRBV3-2
TGTGCCAGCAGCCAAGATCGGGGAGGGCCTAGCGGGGGAGGAGTAGAGACCCAGTACTTC
CASSQDRGGPSGGGVETQYF
>TRBJ1-1|once|TRBD1|TRBV30
TGTGCCTGGAGAGTGGATCCTCAGGGGGCTAACACTGAAGCTTTCTTT
CAWRVDPQGANTEAFF
>TRBJ1-1|.|TRBD1|TRBV11-2
TGTGCCAGCAGCCCGTTGACAGGGGTCAACACTGAAGCTTTCTTT
CASSPLTGVNTEAFF
>TRBJ1-2|.|.|TRBV7-9
TGTGCCAGCAGCTTAATCGAGGACAGCATGTATGGCTACACCTTC
CASSLIEDSMYGYTF
>TRBJ1-4|once|TRBD1|TRBV6-5
TGTGCCAGCAGCCTAAACCGGGACAGGATTGAAAAACTGTTTTTT
CASSLNRDRIEKLFF
>TRBJ2-7|.|.|TRBV29-1
TGCAGCGTTGCTATTGACAGTGCCCTCCTCCTATCCTACGAGCAGTACTTC
CSVAIDSALLLSYEQYF
>TRBJ2-7|.|TRBD1|TRBV9
TGTGCCAGCGGACAGGGGACTATCTACGAGCAGTACTTC
CASGQGTIYEQYF
>TRBJ1-5|.|.|TRBV18
TGTGCCAGCTCTGTTTGGCAGGGGATTAGCAATCAGCCCCAGCATTTT
CASSVWQGISNQPQHF
>TRBJ1-5|.|.|TRBV4-1
TGCGCCAGCAGCCAAGAACCGACAGGTCATCAGCCCCAGCATTTT
CASSQEPTGHQPQHF
>TRBJ1-2|once|TRBD1|TRBV30
TGTGCCTGGAGCCCAGACAGGGGAGGGAGGTATGGCTACACCTTC
CAWSPDRGGRYGYTF
>TRBJ2-1|.|TRBD1|TRBV4-1
TGCGCCAGCAGACTAGAACAGGGGGTCTACAATGAGCAGTTCTTC
CASRLEQGVYNEQFF
>TRBJ2-2|.|TRBD1|TRBV11-3
TGTGCCAGCAGTCGTCCCCGGGGAGGGCACAGGGGGCTTGGGGAGCTGTTTTTT
CASSRPRGGHRGLGELFF
>TRBJ1-1|.|TRBD1|TRBV15
TGTGCCACCAGCGTAAACTTGGCGGGACAGGGAGACACTGAAGCTTTCTTT
CATSVNLAGQGDTEAFF
>TRBJ2-3|.|.|TRBV6-6
TGTGCCAGCAGTTACGGGGCAACTCAGGGGGATACGCAGTATTTT
CASSYGATQGDTQYF
>TRBJ2-3|.|TRBD2|TRBV3-1/TRBV3-2
TGTGCCAGCAGAGCTAGCGGGGGGGCGGATACGCAGTATTTT
CASRASGGADTQYF
>TRBJ2-1|.|.|TRBV18
TGTGCCAGCTCACCACTTTCCCCAGGGTCCTCGGGTGAGCAGTTCTTC
CASSPLSPGSSGEQFF
>TRBJ1-1|once|.|TRBV30
TGTGCCTGGAGGTCCGGGACTAATCGGAACACTGAAGCTTTCTTT
CAWRSGTNRNTEAFF
>TRBJ1-1|.|.|TRBV5-5
TGTGCCAGCAGCTTGAACAGGGACACTGAAGCTTTCTTT
CASSLNRDTEAFF
>TRBJ1-2|.|.|TRBV7-2
TGTGCCAGCAGCTTAGTGAGCTATGGCTACACCTTC
CASSLVSYGYTF
>TRBJ2-3|.|TRBD2|TRBV11-3
TGTGCCAGCAGCTTAGGGGCCCCATCAACTAGCGGGGGGCTCACAGATACGCAGTATTTT
CASSLGAPSTSGGLTDTQYF
>TRBJ1-4|.|TRBD1|TRBV18
TGTGCCAGCTCACCCGGGACAGATGAAAAACTGTTTTTT
CASSPGTDEKLFF
>TRBJ2-1|once|TRBD2|TRBV9
TGTGCCAGCAGCGTAGACATAGCGGGGGGTAGGAATGAGCAGTTCTTC
CASSVDIAGGRNEQFF
>TRBJ1-2|.|.|TRBV13
TGTGCCAGCAGCTTGAGTGGACTGACTAACTATGGCTACACCTTC
CASSLSGLTNYGYTF
>TRBJ2-2|.|TRBD1|TRBV7-6
TGTGCCAGCAGCCCTAGGGGGCAGGGGACCGGGGAGCTGTTTTTT
CASSPRGQGTGELFF
>TRBJ2-5|few|TRBD2|TRBV12-3/TRBV12-4
TGTGCCAGCAGCCTAGCGGCCCAAGAGACCCAGTACTTC
CASSLAAQETQYF
>TRBJ2-7|once|.|TRBV5-6
TGTGCCAGCAGCTTAAGCCAGCGCGAGCAGTACTTC
CASSLSQREQYF
>TRBJ2-4|.|.|TRBV19
TGTGCCAGTAGTCAAAACAGGGACCTAAACATTCAGTACTTC
CASSQNRDLNIQYF
>TRBJ2-1|once|.|TRBV6-2/TRBV6-3
TGTGCCAGCAGCCCTGAGTGGGGGACACCAACGAGCTCCTACAATGAGCAGTTCTTC
CASSPEWGTPTSSYNEQFF
>TRBJ2-5|.|TRBD2|TRBV7-2
TGTGCCAGCAGCTTAGTAGCGGGGTACCAAGAGACCCAGTACTTC
CASSLVAGYQETQYF
>TRBJ1-1|.|.|TRBV7-9
TGTGCCAGCAGCTTTTCACACCTGAACACTGAAGCTTTCTTT
CASSFSHLNTEAFF
>TRBJ1-6|.|.|TRBV9
TGTGCCAGCAGCCGGGAGGGGGGATCATATAATTCACCCCTCCACTTT
CASSREGGSYNSPLHF
>TRBJ2-7|.|.|TRBV6-5
TGTGCCAGCAAAGCCACCGTCCTGGACGAGCAGTACTTC
CASKATVLDEQYF
>TRBJ1-5|.|.|TRBV7-2
TGTGCCAGCAGCTTAAGGGGTATTTTTCACCAGCATTTT
CASSLRGIFHQHF
>TRBJ1-1|.|.|TRBV7-3
TGTGCCAGCAGCTTAGCAGGGGATAAAATGAACACTGAAGCTTTCTTT
CASSLAGDKMNTEAFF
>TRBJ2-1|.|.|TRBV19
TGTGCCAGTAGTATGGGGGGTGGCAGGGCGGATGAGCAGTTCTTC
CASSMGGGRADEQFF
>TRBJ2-7|.|.|TRBV2
TGTGCCAGCAGCCTATACGACACCTCCTACGAGCAGTACTTC
CASSLYDTSYEQYF
>TRBJ2-7|.|TRBD1|TRBV6-2/TRBV6-3
TGTGCCAGCAGTTACTGGGGACAGGTAAACTACGAGCAGTACTTC
CASSYWGQVNYEQYF
>TRBJ1-6|.|.|TRBV14
TGTGCCGGGAGTAGGCCGGGGGGACCCCTCCACTTT
CAGSRPGGPLHF
>TRBJ2-3|.|TRBD2|TRBV9
TGTGCCAGCAGCGTAGAAGGGTCGGTTAGCGGGGGTGATACGCAGTATTTT
CASSVEGSVSGGDTQYF
>TRBJ2-6|.|.|TRBV9
TGTGCCAGCAGCGAACAGATCTCTGGGGCCAACGTCCTGACTTTC
CASSEQISGANVLTF
>TRBJ2-1|.|TRBD1|TRBV7-9
TGTGCCAGCAGCACCCGGGACAGGGCGAGTGAGCAGTTCTTC
CASSTRDRASEQFF
>TRBJ1-1|.|.|TRBV7-3
TGTGCCAGCAGCCTCCGGGTGGGGGGGCGGACTGAAGCTTTCTTT
CASSLRVGGRTEAFF
>TRBJ2-5|.|TRBD1|TRBV20-1
TGCAGTGCTAGTGGGGACAGGGGAGGAGAGACCCAGTACTTC
CSASGDRGGETQYF
>TRBJ2-7|.|.|TRBV5-4
TGTGCCAGCAGCGGCAACAGGGCCGAACGGTACTTC
CASSGNRAERYF
>TRBJ2-3|.|TRBD1|TRBV4-1
TGCGCCAGCAGCCTGACAGGGGCCCAGGATACGCAGTATTTT
CASSLTGAQDTQYF
>TRBJ2-6|.|.|TRBV9
TGTGCCGGCAGCGTAGTGCAGGGTCTTAGTCCTGGGGCCAACGTCCTGACTTTC
CAGSVVQGLSPGANVLTF
>TRBJ1-2|.|.|TRBV7-9
TGTGCCAGCAGCTTAGGACTAGATTATTCTTATGGCTACACCTTC
CASSLGLDYSYGYTF
>TRBJ2-1|.|.|TRBV18
TGTGCCAGCTCACCACGGCGGGGTGAGCAGTTCTTC
CASSPRRGEQFF
>TRBJ2-7|.|.|TRBV3-1/TRBV3-2
TGTGCCAGCAGCCAAGAAGGGAGCGAGCAGTACTTC
CASSQEGSEQYF
>TRBJ2-7|.|.|TRBV29-1
TGCAGCGTTGAACAGGCCCCCGACTACGAGCAGTACTTC
CSVEQAPDYEQYF
>TRBJ2-7|few|.|TRBV18
TGTGCCAGCTCGCTGTCAACAGGGACCTACGAGCAGTACTTC
CASSLSTGTYEQYF
>TRBJ2-3|.|TRBD2|TRBV5-1
TGCGCCAGCAGCTTGGCCGGCGGGGGGGCCCCAGATACGCAGTATTTT
CASSLAGGGAPDTQYF
>TRBJ2-1|.|.|TRBV6-2/TRBV6-3
TGTGCCAGCAGTAGTTTTAGCCGGGCCTACAATGAGCAGTTCTTC
CASSSFSRAYNEQFF
>TRBJ2-2|.|.|TRBV19
TGTGCCAGTAGTGTAAACGGTGTAGTCGGCACCGGGGAGCTGTTTTTT
CASSVNGVVGTGELFF
>TRBJ1-4|.|TRBD1|TRBV7-6
TGTGCCAGTTCCGGGACAGTTTATGAAAAACTGTTTTTT
CASSGTVYEKLFF